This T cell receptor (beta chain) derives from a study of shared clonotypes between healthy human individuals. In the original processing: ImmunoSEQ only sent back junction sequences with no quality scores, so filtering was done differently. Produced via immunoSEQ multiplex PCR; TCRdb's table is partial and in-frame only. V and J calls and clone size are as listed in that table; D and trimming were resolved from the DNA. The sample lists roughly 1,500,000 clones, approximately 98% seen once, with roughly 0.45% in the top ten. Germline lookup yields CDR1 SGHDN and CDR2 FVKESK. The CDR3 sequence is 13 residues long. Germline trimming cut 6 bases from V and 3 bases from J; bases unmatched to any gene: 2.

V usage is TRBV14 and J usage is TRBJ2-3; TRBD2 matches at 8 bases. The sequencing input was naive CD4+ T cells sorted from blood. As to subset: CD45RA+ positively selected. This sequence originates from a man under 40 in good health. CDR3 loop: CASRSSGTDTQYF. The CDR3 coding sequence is TGTGCCAGCAGGTCTAGCGGGACAGATACGCAGTATTTT.